This T cell receptor beta chain was observed in a study of blood T cell repertoires in COVID-19. Overall study context: Nucleic acid was either cDNA or gDNA, and it came from T cells, B-cell-depleted T cells, or PBMCs.

Study processing details: For nucleated cells, counts were estimated from reference gene primer amplification. Using immunoSEQ multiplex PCR, the repertoire was profiled, and TCRdb retains in-frame clones only, with some absent. V and J calls plus clone size are reproduced from that table; the DNA served to infer D and trimming. The sample has 250,000 to 300,000 clones, roughly nine tenths seen once. The CDR3 is 15 amino acids. Trimming took 8 bases from V and 4 from J; bases not matched to a gene: 10. In germline, CDR1 is LNHDA, CDR2 SQIVND (reference sequence). The rearrangement uses TRBV19 and TRBJ2-2; TRBD1 aligns across 7 bases. The clonotype comes from a woman in her thirties with COVID-19, enrolled during active disease. Sequenced sample: peripheral blood. CDR3: CASETLTGRTGELFF. The CDR3 nucleotides are TGTGCCAGTGAGACCTTGACAGGGCGCACCGGGGAGCTGTTTTTT.